This T cell receptor (beta chain) originates from a study of Graves' ophthalmopathy and Graves' hyperthyroidism. The study, taken as a whole, reports: The majority of expanded thyroid clonotypes above 0.001 frequency also occurred in blood.

The study amplified TCR beta CDR3 regions using RNA transcripts. Following a first-round RT-PCR that used HTBI primers, a second-round multiplex PCR was carried out. TCRdb re-derived calls from the multiplex PCR reads in MiXCR, one entry per CDR3 protein. The sample includes about 410,000 distinct CDR3 sequences, about 17% of them seen just once. Comments on this clonotype: Its specificity is unknown.

Between the trimmed V and J ends, which lost 0 bases and 3 bases, there was a span of 15 bases. The CDR3 consists of 16 residues. CDR1 LGHDT and CDR2 YNNKEL come from the germline V gene (reference sequence). Fresh peripheral blood, around 10 ml, was the PBMC source. The chain couples TRBV3-1 to TRBJ2-7; either TRBD1 or TRBD2 may supply D (6 bases each). The sequence was obtained from a woman aged 18 to 35 with Graves' ophthalmopathy. The specimen sequenced was peripheral blood. CDR3 bases: TGTGCCAGCAGCCAAGAATTTCGGGGGCAGGACTACGAGCAGTACTTC. It encodes CASSQEFRGQDYEQYF.